This TCR beta chain stems from a study of PD-1 blockade in classical Hodgkin lymphoma. Overall study results and limits: Patients with a complete response exhibited baseline diversity comparable to newly diagnosed patients. Nothing has yet pinned down what causes the repertoire differences, possibly disease activity or prior therapy. Significantly greater TCR diversity emerged by C4D1 in CD4+ cells but not CD8+ cells.

The V gene lost 2 bases and the J gene lost 5 bases, with 14 bases spanning the gap. Germline V gives CDR1 SGHTA, CDR2 FQGNSA. CDR3 length equals 15 residues. Regarding this clone: The antigen remains unidentified.

Time point in this sample: cycle 4 day 1 (C4D1), after more than 5 weeks of nivolumab. Autologous stem cell transplantation was followed by relapse in every patient, and brentuximab vedotin exposure varied. Patients reached a best response of complete response, partial response or progressive disease. Profiled with immunoSEQ multiplex PCR; TCRdb holds only in-frame clones, not every one. The sample contains more than 20,000 clones, roughly 70% of which appear only once. The material sequenced was peripheral blood mononuclear cells (PBMCs), taken before the fourth cycle of nivolumab. This chain links TRBV7-2 with TRBJ2-3, with D perhaps assigned TRBD1 or TRBD2 (5 bases each). This clonotype was sampled from a human donor with classical Hodgkin lymphoma. CDR3 sequence (DNA): TGTGCCAGCAGCTTAAGTCCGGGGCGTAGAGATACGCAGTATTTT. This encodes CASSLSPGRRDTQYF.